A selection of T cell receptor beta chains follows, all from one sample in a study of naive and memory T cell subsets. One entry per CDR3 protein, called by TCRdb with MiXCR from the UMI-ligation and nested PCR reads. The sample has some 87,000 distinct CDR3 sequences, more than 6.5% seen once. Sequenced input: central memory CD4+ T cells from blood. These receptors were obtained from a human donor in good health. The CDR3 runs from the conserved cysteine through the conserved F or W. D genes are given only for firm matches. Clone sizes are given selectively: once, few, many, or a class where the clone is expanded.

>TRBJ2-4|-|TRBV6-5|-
CASTAGGGIQYF
TGTGCCAGCACCGCAGGGGGGGGCATTCAGTACTTC
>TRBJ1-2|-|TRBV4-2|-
CASSQDPSNNYGYTF
TGTGCCAGCAGCCAAGACCCGAGTAATAACTATGGCTACACCTTC
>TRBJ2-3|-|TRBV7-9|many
CASRFQALTDTQYF
TGTGCCAGCAGGTTTCAGGCCCTGACAGATACGCAGTATTTT
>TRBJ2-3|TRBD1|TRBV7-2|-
CASSLTGGREDTQYF
TGTGCCAGCAGCTTGACAGGGGGCAGAGAAGATACGCAGTATTTT
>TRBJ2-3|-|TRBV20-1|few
CSARDTAGRFSTDTQYF
TGCAGTGCTAGAGACACCGCGGGAAGATTTAGCACAGATACGCAGTATTTT
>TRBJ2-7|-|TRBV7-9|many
CASSLSNGPQYF
TGTGCCAGCAGCTTATCCAACGGACCGCAGTACTTC
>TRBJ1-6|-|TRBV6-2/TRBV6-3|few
CASSFSVPAGSPLHF
TGTGCCAGCAGTTTCTCCGTGCCGGCAGGCTCACCCCTCCACTTT
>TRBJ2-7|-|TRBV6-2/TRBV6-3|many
CASSPNREQYF
TGTGCCAGCAGTCCCAATAGGGAGCAGTACTTC
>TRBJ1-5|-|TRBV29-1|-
CSVGGVNQPQHF
TGCAGCGTTGGCGGAGTCAATCAGCCCCAGCATTTT
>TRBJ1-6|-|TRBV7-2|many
CASTGQALSPLHF
TGTGCCAGCACGGGGCAGGCCCTTTCACCCCTCCACTTT
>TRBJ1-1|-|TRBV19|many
CASSMEGTTEAFF
TGTGCCAGTAGTATGGAGGGGACCACTGAAGCTTTCTTT
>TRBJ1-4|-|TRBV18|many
CASSPPGGVNEKLFF
TGTGCCAGCTCACCACCGGGGGGTGTTAATGAAAAACTGTTTTTT
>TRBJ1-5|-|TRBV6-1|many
CASRWANNQPQHF
TGTGCCAGCAGGTGGGCGAACAATCAGCCCCAGCATTTT
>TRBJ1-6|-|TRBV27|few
CASSLSTISPLHF
TGTGCCAGCAGTTTAAGTACCATTTCACCCCTCCACTTT
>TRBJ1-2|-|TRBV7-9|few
CASTSSRSYGYTF
TGTGCCAGCACCTCGTCCAGGAGTTATGGCTACACCTTC
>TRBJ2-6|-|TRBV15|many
CATSSRGANVLTF
TGTGCCACCAGCTCCCGAGGGGCCAACGTCCTGACTTTC
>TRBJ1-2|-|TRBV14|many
CASSQEGGARGYTF
TGTGCCAGCAGCCAAGAAGGAGGGGCTCGAGGCTACACCTTC
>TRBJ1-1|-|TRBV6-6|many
CASSFSSGTEAFF
TGTGCCAGCAGTTTTTCGTCCGGCACTGAAGCTTTCTTT
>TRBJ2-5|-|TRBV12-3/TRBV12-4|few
CASSQSSSQETQYF
TGTGCCAGCAGTCAGAGTAGCAGTCAAGAGACCCAGTACTTC
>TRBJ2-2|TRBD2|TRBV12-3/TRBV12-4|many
CASSLDRLAGSGELFF
TGTGCCAGCAGTTTAGATCGACTAGCGGGGAGCGGGGAGCTGTTTTTT
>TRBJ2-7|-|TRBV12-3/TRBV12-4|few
CASSLRRAMVYEQYF
TGTGCCAGCAGTTTACGCAGGGCGATGGTTTACGAGCAGTACTTC
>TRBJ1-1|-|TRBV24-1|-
CATSATGQPNTEAFF
TGTGCCACCAGTGCTACCGGACAGCCGAACACTGAAGCTTTCTTT
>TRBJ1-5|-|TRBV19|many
CASSSNPGLRTVSNQPQHF
TGTGCCAGTAGTTCGAACCCGGGACTCCGGACGGTTAGCAATCAGCCCCAGCATTTT
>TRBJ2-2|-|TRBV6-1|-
CASSRPGELFF
TGTGCCAGCAGTCGGCCCGGGGAGCTGTTTTTT
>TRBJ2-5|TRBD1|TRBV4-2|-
CASSQGDRGVETQYF
TGTGCCAGCAGCCAAGGAGACAGGGGGGTGGAGACCCAGTACTTC
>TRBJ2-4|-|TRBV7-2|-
CASSAVGLAKNIQYF
TGTGCCAGCAGCGCAGTTGGTCTAGCCAAAAACATTCAGTACTTC
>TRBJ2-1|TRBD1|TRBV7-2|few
CASSQPGTGYEQFF
TGTGCCAGCAGCCAGCCGGGGACAGGGTACGAGCAGTTCTTC
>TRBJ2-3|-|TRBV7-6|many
CASSLGASSSTDTQYF
TGTGCCAGCAGCTTAGGGGCTAGCAGTAGCACAGATACGCAGTATTTT
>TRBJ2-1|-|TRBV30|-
CAWSVRMADEQFF
TGTGCCTGGAGTGTACGAATGGCTGATGAGCAGTTCTTC
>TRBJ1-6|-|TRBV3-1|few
CASSQGTQGSPLHF
TGTGCCAGCAGCCAAGGGACTCAGGGTTCACCCCTCCACTTT
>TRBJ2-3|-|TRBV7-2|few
CASSPFRADTQYF
TGTGCCAGCAGCCCCTTCAGAGCAGATACGCAGTATTTT
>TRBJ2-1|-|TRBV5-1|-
CASSPPGPGDEQFF
TGCGCCAGCAGCCCCCCGGGACCGGGGGATGAGCAGTTCTTC
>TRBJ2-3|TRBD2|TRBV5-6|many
CASSLGIAGDTDTQYF
TGTGCCAGCAGCTTGGGCATAGCGGGGGACACAGATACGCAGTATTTT
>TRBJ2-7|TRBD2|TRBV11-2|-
CASSLPTSGSAEQYF
TGTGCCAGCAGCTTACCGACTAGCGGGAGTGCCGAGCAGTACTTC
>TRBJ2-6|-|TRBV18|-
CASSPPELGGANVLTF
TGTGCCAGCTCACCACCGGAGCTCGGTGGGGCCAACGTCCTGACTTTC
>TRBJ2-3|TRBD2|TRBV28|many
CASSFGTSGASAGSTDTQYF
TGTGCCAGCAGTTTCGGGACTAGCGGGGCTAGTGCTGGTAGCACAGATACGCAGTATTTT
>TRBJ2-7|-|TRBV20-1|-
CSAKPWGAYEQYF
TGCAGCGCTAAGCCATGGGGGGCCTACGAGCAGTACTTC
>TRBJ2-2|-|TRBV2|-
CASSELRGGSLAGELFF
TGTGCCAGCAGTGAACTTAGAGGCGGCAGTTTGGCCGGGGAGCTGTTTTTT